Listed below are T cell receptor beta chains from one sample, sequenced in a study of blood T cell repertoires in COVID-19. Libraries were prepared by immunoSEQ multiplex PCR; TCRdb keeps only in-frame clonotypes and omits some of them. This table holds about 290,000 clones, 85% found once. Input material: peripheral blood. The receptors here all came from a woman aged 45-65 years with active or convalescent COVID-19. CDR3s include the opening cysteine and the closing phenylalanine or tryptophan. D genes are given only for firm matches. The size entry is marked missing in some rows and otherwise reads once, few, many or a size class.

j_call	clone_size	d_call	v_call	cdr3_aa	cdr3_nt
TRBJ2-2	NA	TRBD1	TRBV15	CATSRFNRGPTGELFF	TGTGCCACCAGCAGATTTAACAGGGGGCCCACCGGGGAGCTGTTTTTT
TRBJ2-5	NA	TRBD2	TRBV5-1	CASTSGLGRIQETQYF	TGCGCCAGCACCTCTGGACTAGGGAGGATCCAAGAGACCCAGTACTTC
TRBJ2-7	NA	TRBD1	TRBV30	CAWSQGAVSYEQYF	TGTGCCTGGAGTCAGGGGGCGGTCTCCTACGAGCAGTACTTC
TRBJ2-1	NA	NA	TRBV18	CASSRDLGNEQFF	TGTGCCAGCTCACGTGACTTGGGCAATGAGCAGTTCTTC
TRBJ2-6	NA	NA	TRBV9	CASSVGSSGANVLTF	TGTGCCAGCAGCGTGGGGAGCTCTGGGGCCAACGTCCTGACTTTC
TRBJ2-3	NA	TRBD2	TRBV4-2	CASSQDPTSGRGSTDTQYF	TGTGCCAGCAGCCAAGATCCAACTAGCGGGAGGGGGAGCACAGATACGCAGTATTTT
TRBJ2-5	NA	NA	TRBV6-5	CASSYSLGGQETQYF	TGTGCCAGCAGTTACTCGTTAGGGGGTCAAGAGACCCAGTACTTC
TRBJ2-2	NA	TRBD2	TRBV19	CASSIGNSGGNTGELFF	TGTGCCAGTAGTATAGGAAATAGCGGGGGGAACACCGGGGAGCTGTTTTTT
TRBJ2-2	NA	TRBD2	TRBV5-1	CASSSLAGPLGGELFF	TGCGCCAGCAGCTCGTTAGCGGGACCCCTTGGCGGGGAGCTGTTTTTT
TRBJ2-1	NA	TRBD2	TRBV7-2	CASSRLAGGYNEQFF	TGTGCCAGCAGTCGACTAGCGGGAGGTTACAATGAGCAGTTCTTC
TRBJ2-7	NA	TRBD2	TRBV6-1	CASSDQRGLAGVMQYF	TGTGCCAGCAGTGATCAACGGGGACTAGCGGGAGTTATGCAGTACTTC
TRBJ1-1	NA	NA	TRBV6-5	CASRLGGGEAFF	TGTGCCAGCAGGCTTGGGGGCGGAGAAGCTTTCTTT
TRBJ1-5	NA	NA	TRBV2	CASSGPEEPQHF	TGTGCCAGCAGTGGGCCAGAGGAGCCCCAGCATTTT
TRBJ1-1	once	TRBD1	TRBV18	CASSPLGGGQEEAFF	TGTGCCAGCTCACCACTGGGGGGCGGACAGGAGGAAGCTTTCTTT
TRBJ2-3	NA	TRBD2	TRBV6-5	CASREGGGRSDTQYF	TGTGCCAGCAGGGAGGGCGGGGGACGCTCAGATACGCAGTATTTT
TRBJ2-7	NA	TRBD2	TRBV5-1	CASKREGISYEQYF	TGCGCCAGCAAAAGGGAGGGGATCTCCTACGAGCAGTACTTC
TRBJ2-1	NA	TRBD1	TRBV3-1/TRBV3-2	CASSQDGTGGAASWRAAYNEQFF	TGTGCCAGCAGCCAAGATGGGACAGGGGGTGCTGCTTCCTGGCGAGCGGCCTACAATGAGCAGTTCTTC
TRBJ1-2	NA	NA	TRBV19	CASSIDVSGYTF	TGTGCCAGTAGTATAGATGTTAGTGGCTACACCTTC
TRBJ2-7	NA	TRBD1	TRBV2	CASSGQGLEEQYF	TGTGCCAGCAGTGGACAGGGGCTTGAAGAGCAGTACTTC